The 18 T cell receptor beta chains given below trace back to one sample, sequenced in a study of T cell repertoires in cytomegalovirus infection. TCRdb re-analysed the reads in MiXCR, keeping a single row per CDR3 protein. The table shows 200,000 or so distinct CDR3 sequences, with roughly 27% occurring only once. The sequenced sample consisted of PBMCs. The receptors come from a human donor in good health (CMV status not recorded). Some clones in this sample may be carry-over from other donors' samples.

This clonotype was picked up many times. V usage is TRBV15 and J usage is TRBJ1-5; 7 bases line up with TRBD1. The V gene's germline CDR1 is LNHNV and CDR2 YYDKDF (reference sequence). This CDR3 is built from 19 residues. Germline trimming cut 2 bases from V and 0 bases from J; bases unmatched to any gene: 13. The DNA of the CDR3 is TGTGCCACCAGCAGACCTCTCCGGGACAGCCTCTATAGCAATCAGCCCCAGCATTTT. This codes for CATSRPLRDSLYSNQPQHF.

V and J are TRBV29-1 and TRBJ1-4, with a possible D match to TRBD1 (5 bases). V lost 4 bases, J lost 0 bases, and 9 bases lay in between. In germline, CDR1 is SQVTM, CDR2 ANQGSEA. The CDR3 contains 14 residues. The CDR3 here is CSVGDGATNEKLFF. The CDR3 DNA reads TGCAGCGTTGGGGACGGGGCAACTAATGAAAAACTGTTTTTT.

This clonotype has more than one count but fewer than ten. The gene calls are TRBV6-4 and TRBJ2-3, with 9 bases aligning to TRBD2. The CDR3 spans 16 residues. J lost 2 bases, V lost 0 bases, and 3 bases had no gene match. CDR1 is MRHNA and CDR2 is SNTAGT in the germline V gene. This CDR3 is CASSDSAGGSTDTQYF. In DNA, the CDR3 is TGTGCCAGCAGTGACTCAGCGGGGGGATCCACAGATACGCAGTATTTT.

This clonotype was seen repeatedly, ten times or more. V and J are TRBV7-2 and TRBJ2-1, with 7 bases matching TRBD2. The CDR3 contains 19 residues. With 1 base clipped from V and 0 bases from J, the junction kept 12 bases outside the gene matches. CDR1 is SGHTA, CDR2 FQGNSA, per germline. CDR3 coding DNA: TGTGCCAGCAGCTTAGACCCACTGGCGGGGGTTAGCTCCTACAATGAGCAGTTCTTC. Protein: CASSLDPLAGVSSYNEQFF.

This clonotype was counted between two and nine times. CDR3 residues: CASSLVGQDGELFF. In DNA form, the CDR3 reads TGTGCCAGCAGCTTGGTGGGTCAGGACGGGGAGCTGTTTTTT. J is TRBJ2-2 and V is TRBV5-4; D call uncertain. The CDR3 contains 14 residues. CDR1 SGHNT and CDR2 YYREEE come from the germline V gene (reference sequence). V shed 0 bases and J shed 7 bases, with 10 bases lying between them.

On this clonotype itself: A much larger clone lies a single base off, so this may be a read error. The chain is built from TRBV4-2 and TRBJ1-1; the match to TRBD1 covers 7 bases. The germline CDR1 and CDR2 sequences are LGHNA and YNFKEQ. The CDR3 loop spans 17 amino acids. V was clipped by 4 bases and J by 6 bases; unmatched bases: 17. CDR3 nucleotides: TGTGCCAGCAGCCCTCATCTCTCCAGGGGGGCTGACGCTGAAGCTTTCTTT. Residues: CASSPHLSRGADAEAFF.

This clonotype was picked up many times. This sequence joins TRBV2 and TRBJ2-5, with TRBD1 matching over 8 bases. There are 11 residues in the CDR3. In germline, CDR1 is SNHLY, CDR2 FYNNEI. Losses at the gene ends were 6 bases for V and 9 bases for J; bases not matched to a gene: 3. The CDR3 region is CASRQTGAQYF. In nucleotides, the CDR3 is TGTGCCAGCAGGCAGACAGGGGCCCAGTACTTC.

This clonotype showed up many times. The junction departs from the called germline gene at one end, perhaps through a read error. CDR3 sequence reads: CASSLQIQETQYF. The CDR3 region has the DNA TGTGCTAGCAGCCTACAGATCCAAGAGACCCAGTACTTC. The chain carries TRBV7-7 and TRBJ2-5; D gene uncertain. The CDR3 has 13 residues. In germline, CDR1 is SSHAT, CDR2 FNYEAQ (reference sequence).

This clonotype was counted a few times. J is TRBJ2-7 and V is TRBV7-9, with D possibly being TRBD1 (6 bases). This CDR3 comprises 16 residues. Trimming stripped 0 bases from V and 3 bases from J, with 15 bases between. Germline CDR1 SEHNR, CDR2 FQNEAQ (reference sequence). CDR3 nucleotide sequence: TGTGCCAGCAGCTTAGCTTCAGGGGTCTCCAACTACGAGCAGTACTTC. Translated, it gives CASSLASGVSNYEQYF.

The chain is built from TRBV12-3 or TRBV12-4 and TRBJ2-1; TRBD2 agrees at 7 bases. With V trimmed by 4 bases and J by 12 bases, 6 bases remained unmatched. CDR3 length: 12 amino acids. CDR3 amino acids: CASSSGEGRQFF. CDR3 DNA sequence: TGTGCCAGCAGTTCGGGGGAGGGTAGGCAGTTCTTC.

The genes are TRBV7-9 and TRBJ1-6; TRBD1 agrees at 7 bases. This CDR3 region has 14 residues. Germline assignment: CDR1 SEHNR and CDR2 FQNEAQ (reference sequence). Trimming cost V 4 bases and J 12 bases; bases outside gene matches: 9. As DNA, the CDR3 is TGTGCCAGCAGCTACCTAGGACAGGATTTACCCCTCCACTTT. The encoded protein is CASSYLGQDLPLHF.

The chain combines TRBV30 with TRBJ1-5; TRBD1 is a possible D gene (5 bases). Germline CDR1 is GTSNPN and CDR2 is SVGIG (reference sequence). The CDR3 is 12 amino acids. V gave up 8 bases and J gave up 3 bases, with 11 bases separating them. This CDR3 reads CAGGGDNQPQHF. In DNA, the CDR3 is TGTGCCGGGGGGGGGGACAATCAGCCCCAGCATTTT.

The CDR3 loop reads CASSLDVDNEQFF. In DNA form, the CDR3 reads TGCGCCAGCAGCTTGGACGTGGACAATGAGCAGTTCTTC. The rearrangement joins TRBV5-1 to TRBJ2-1; D is ambiguous. The V end was cut by 0 bases, the J end by 5 bases, with 6 bases between. The V gene's germline CDR1 is SGHRS and CDR2 YFSETQ. This CDR3 is 13 amino acids long.

The V and J genes are TRBV5-1 and TRBJ1-6, with D perhaps matching TRBD1 (5 bases). Trimming pared 5 bases from V and 10 bases from J, leaving 16 bases between. The CDR3 contains 14 residues. CDR1 is SGHRS, CDR2 YFSETQ, per germline. CDR3 sequence: CASSRVGTLSPLHF. The CDR3 DNA reads as TGCGCCAGCAGTAGGGTGGGGACCCTCTCACCCCTCCACTTT.

This rearrangement joins TRBV11-2 to TRBJ1-5; D call uncertain. The germline gives CDR1 SGHAT, CDR2 FQNNGV. Trimming removed 0 bases at V and 2 bases at J, with 8 bases between. This CDR3 comprises 15 residues. Here the CDR3 reads CASSLDHRRNQPQHF. The DNA for the CDR3 is TGTGCCAGCAGCTTAGATCACAGACGCAATCAGCCCCAGCATTTT.

Notes on this clonotype: A read error may explain this, as a much larger clone is one base away. This chain joins TRBV7-2 and TRBJ2-1; possibly TRBD1 for D (6 bases). The germline CDR1 and CDR2 sequences are SGHTA and FQGNSA. The CDR3 loop spans 15 amino acids. This chain's CDR3 is CASSLQDSGYNEQLF. In DNA form, the CDR3 reads TGTGCCAGCAGCTTACAGGACAGCGGCTACAATGAGCAGCTCTTC.

The chain is built from TRBV20-1 and TRBJ1-2, with no clear D. Germline V gene data show CDR1 as DFQATT and CDR2 as SNEGSKA (reference sequence). The CDR3 runs to 14 residues. Trimming stripped 1 base from V and 6 bases from J, with 15 bases between. The CDR3 region is CSARVLPIPHGYTF. The CDR3 DNA reads as TGCAGTGCTAGAGTTCTGCCTATCCCCCATGGCTACACCTTC.

The table lists this clonotype with a few counts. The J gene is TRBJ1-1, the V gene TRBV5-6; D unresolved. V lost 2 bases and J lost 6, with 5 bases in between. This CDR3 is 11 amino acids long. The germline CDR1 and CDR2 sequences are SGHDT and YYEEEE. The CDR3 bases are TGTGCCAGCAGCTTTAGGGCTGAAGCTTTCTTT. Translation gives CASSFRAEAFF.